This T cell receptor (beta chain) came from a study of blood T cells in healthy people across ages. Concerning this clonotype itself: The antigen remains undetermined.

The study's findings and limits: Per million T cells, the diversity of TCR beta decreased roughly linearly as age advanced. When set beside aged donors, long-lived donors presented more naive CD4+ cells and higher diversity. Those diversity estimates obtained from one million T cells were thought to be underestimates.

V lost 7 bases and J lost 4, with 15 bases in between. The CDR3 consists of 13 residues. Looked up from germline, CDR1 is SGDLS and CDR2 is YYNGEE. Primers used in a second PCR of roughly 7 to 11 cycles were a sample-barcoded 5' primer and a J-beta primer mix. One entry per CDR3 protein results from TCRdb running MiXCR on the 5' RACE reads. This sample has roughly 700,000 distinct CDR3 sequences, with approximately 30% found just once. Material: blood. This sequence originates from a woman aged 80 or over in good health. The chain has TRBV9 and TRBJ2-7, with TRBD2 as a possible D gene (6 bases). CDR3 residues: CASPLEGIYEQYF. The CDR3 DNA reads as TGTGCCAGCCCTTTGGAGGGAATTTACGAGCAGTACTTC.